The source of this TCR beta chain is a study of T-cell memory formation after mild COVID-19. TCRdb re-analysed the 5' RACE reads in MiXCR, keeping a single row per CDR3 protein. Of hundreds of thousands of distinct CDR3 sequences in the sample, more than 15% were seen once. Trimming shortened V by 4 bases and J by 1 base, and 15 bases separated the two germline ends. The germline gives CDR1 SQVTM, CDR2 ANQGSEA. This CDR3 comprises 15 residues. This clonotype was seen a few times. Its antigen remains unknown. Broader study findings: Contracting CD4+ clones were located mainly in CM and EM, and CD8+ clones in EMRA. From day 15 to 85, contracting clones were balanced between CD4 and CD8, whereas later expanders leaned toward CD4+. In pre-infection memory, a portion of responding clones appeared, which suggested that cross-reactive memory joined.

This receptor was taken from a man younger than 30 who had mild COVID-19 (a few samples of this study predate the infection). Cell type and time point are not known. Specimen: PBMCs or a T cell subset sorted from them (not recorded which). The chain recombines TRBV29-1 with TRBJ2-3; D perhaps matches TRBD2 (7 bases). Here the CDR3 reads CSVVRGGPGTDTQYF. Written as DNA, the CDR3 is TGCAGCGTTGTAAGGGGGGGCCCGGGCACAGATACGCAGTATTTT.